This record looks at one TCR beta chain sequence and its context. These data belong to a study of long-term antiretroviral therapy in people with HIV. The libraries were made with immunoSEQ v3.0 at survey level. Only in-frame clones appear in the TCRdb table, and some are missing; sequencing was by immunoSEQ multiplex PCR. The table includes 27,000 or so clones, roughly 84% detected once. Trimming pared 2 bases from V and 8 bases from J, leaving 10 bases between. Germline V gene sequence: CDR1 MNHNS, CDR2 SASEGT. This CDR3 comprises 13 residues. The chain joins TRBV6-1 to TRBJ2-1, with unresolved D. The clonotype comes from a man aged 40-49 years with HIV. This sample comprised unsorted PBMCs, obtained about 5 years after starting antiretroviral therapy. CDR3 sequence reads: CASSERPLHEQFF. CDR3 in DNA: TGTGCCAGCAGTGAACGCCCTTTACATGAGCAGTTCTTC.